Detailed here is one T cell receptor (beta chain). The antigen is not known. This specimen comes from a study of cytomegalovirus exposure and HLA in healthy donors. PCR involved 60 Vbeta and 13 Jbeta primers. Generated by immunoSEQ multiplex PCR, the TCRdb table keeps only in-frame clones and is missing some. The sample contains approximately 92,000 clones, roughly 80% of which appear only once. While unrecorded immune exposures were likely, the donors were nominally healthy when sampled. General study results and limits: Productive status was seen about 87% or about 30% of the time for most TCR beta V segments in an earlier analysis. The study labeled more than 150 TCR beta chains cytomegalovirus-associated.

The V gene's germline CDR1 is PRHDT and CDR2 FYEKMQ (reference sequence). This CDR3 is built from 15 residues. V gave up 5 bases and J gave up 4 bases; unmatched junction bases: 7. This chain links TRBV13 with TRBJ1-1; TRBD1 aligns across 10 bases. The receptor comes from a man between 50 and 59 years old in good health and CMV-seropositive. Sequencing was done on a sample of PBMCs. The CDR3 region has the DNA TGTGCCAGCAGCCGAAATGGACAGGGGGTCACTGAAGCTTTCTTT. Translating gives CASSRNGQGVTEAFF.